Below, 19 T cell receptor delta chains from the same sample are listed, as sequenced in a study of Vδ1+ human thymocytes. Findings of the study overall: Thymic TRG and TRD repertoires appeared highly polyclonal.

Antigen specificity for these receptors is unknown. Extracted RNA was reverse transcribed into cDNA. Pooled V-gene forward primers with one constant-region reverse primer generated the CDR3 amplicons by multiplex PCR. With CATT, TCRdb re-called clones from the multiplex PCR reads. The sample has about 25,000 delta-chain clones, 6.5% to 8% seen once. Sequencing was done on a sample of Vdelta1+ gamma-delta thymocytes from the thymus. As for subset: FACS-sorted CD3+ TCRalphabeta- TCRVdelta1+ TCRVdelta2- thymocytes. The receptors were sampled from a girl less than two years old who had congenital heart surgery.

This clone has just a few counts. This sequence joins TRDV1 and TRDJ2; D may be TRDD3 (5 bases). This CDR3 has 18 amino acids. CDR1 TSWWSYY and CDR2 QGS come from the germline V gene. CDR3 sequence reads: CAATRIGGGGPLTAQLFF. The CDR3 DNA follows: TGTGCCGCCACGAGGATCGGGGGTGGCGGGCCTTTGACAGCACAACTCTTCTTT.

The V and J genes are TRDV1 and TRDJ1, with 12 bases lining up with TRDD3. The germline V gene encodes CDR1 TSWWSYY and CDR2 QGS. This CDR3 contains 23 residues. V gave up 1 base and J gave up 3 bases; unmatched junction bases: 24. CDR3 residues: CALGEHSRRVTGGYWHYADKLIF. As DNA, the CDR3 is TGTGCTCTTGGGGAACATTCCCGACGCGTTACTGGGGGATACTGGCATTACGCCGATAAACTCATCTTT.

The chain is built from TRDV1 and TRDJ1, with TRDD3 matching over 9 bases. CDR3 length: 23 residues. Germline lookup yields CDR1 TSWWSYY and CDR2 QGS. The V gene end was trimmed by 4 bases and the J gene end by 3 bases; junction bases not matched to a gene: 30. The CDR3 DNA reads TGTGCTCTTGGGGGACCTACCCCCCCTTTCCTACGTGGGGATACGCTGGGGGCCGATAAACTCATCTTT. This translates into CALGGPTPPFLRGDTLGADKLIF.

This sequence joins TRDV1 and TRDJ1, with TRDD3 matching 8 bases. TCRdb lists no J gene, so it was determined here by aligning the DNA to germline. Unmatched junction bases numbered 15, after V lost 3 bases and J lost 0 bases. CDR3 size: 19 residues. The V gene's germline CDR1 is TSWWSYY and CDR2 QGS. CDR3 in amino acids: CALGDGNPLTGGYTDKLIF. The CDR3 nucleotides read TGTGCTCTTGGGGATGGGAACCCCCTTACTGGGGGTTACACCGATAAACTCATCTTT.

This clone showed up just a few times. The rearrangement uses TRDV1 and TRDJ1, with 7 bases fitting TRDD3. This CDR3 is built from 16 residues. Germline CDR1 is TSWWSYY and CDR2 is QGS. Trimming removed 5 bases from V and 7 bases from J; junction bases left unmatched: 16. The CDR3 DNA is TGTGCTCTTGGGTGCCAGACGAGGGGGATTTTTGGTAAACTCATCTTT. Protein: CALGCQTRGIFGKLIF.

This clone was seen a few times. The rearrangement uses TRDV1 and TRDJ1; 9 nucleotides match TRDD2. The CDR3 totals 22 residues. The V gene's germline CDR1 is TSWWSYY and CDR2 QGS. V shed 4 bases, J shed 0 bases, and the junction held 24 bases outside the gene matches. CDR3 loop: CALGGPRLPTQGANAHTDKLIF. As DNA, the CDR3 is TGTGCTCTTGGGGGACCACGCCTTCCTACGCAGGGGGCCAATGCCCACACCGATAAACTCATCTTT.

In its sample, this clone was seen a few times. This chain connects TRDV1 to TRDJ1; TRDD3 agrees at 11 bases. Germline CDR1 reads TSWWSYY; CDR2 reads QGS. The CDR3 runs 19 residues. The ends lost 0 bases at V and 2 bases at J; junction bases unmatched: 11. The CDR3 region is CALGELCTGGYGRTDKLIF. The CDR3 DNA sequence: TGTGCTCTTGGGGAACTTTGTACTGGGGGATATGGGCGGACCGATAAACTCATCTTT.

The chain is built from TRDV1 and TRDJ1; D unclear. The V gene's germline CDR1 is TSWWSYY and CDR2 QGS. Trimming removed 3 bases at V and 7 bases at J, with 9 bases between. This CDR3 has 12 amino acids. As DNA, the CDR3 is TGTGCTCTTGGGGAGATCGGTCGTAAACTCATCTTT. It is translated as CALGEIGRKLIF.

This rearrangement joins TRDV1 to TRDJ1, with 13 bases identical to TRDD3. Germline values: CDR1 TSWWSYY, CDR2 QGS. V dropped 7 bases and J dropped 10; count of bases not matched to a gene: 21. The CDR3 is made up of 18 amino acids. CDR3 nucleotides: TGTGCTCTTGTCCCCGCTCTTACTGGGGGATACGCGCCCGGGGCACTCATCTTT. Its translation is CALVPALTGGYAPGALIF.

This clone has a handful of counts. J is TRDJ1 and V is TRDV1; TRDD3 agrees at 8 bases. CDR3 length: 18 residues. The germline V gene encodes CDR1 TSWWSYY and CDR2 QGS. The junction had 11 bases not matched to a gene; V was cut back by 0 bases and J by 2 bases. CDR3 sequence (DNA): TGTGCTCTTGGGGAACTGAGGCTTACTGGGGGGAAAACCGATAAACTCATCTTT. Protein product: CALGELRLTGGKTDKLIF.

This clone was counted a few times. The V call is TRDV1, the J call TRDJ1; 8 bases are a match to TRDD3. Germline lookup yields CDR1 TSWWSYY and CDR2 QGS. The V segment lost 3 bases and the J segment 0 bases; nucleotides outside the gene matches: 39. This CDR3 is built from 27 residues. This CDR3 is CALGDPATQPPPSSSLPILGDTDKLIF. The CDR3 nucleotides are TGTGCTCTTGGGGACCCGGCGACTCAACCCCCCCCCAGTTCTTCCTTACCTATACTGGGGGACACCGATAAACTCATCTTT.

This clone was seen a handful of times. The rearrangement joins TRDV1 to TRDJ1; 11 bases are shared with TRDD3. V lost 0 bases, J lost 0 bases, and 21 bases stayed unmatched. Looked up from germline, CDR1 is TSWWSYY and CDR2 is QGS. CDR3 length: 23 amino acids. CDR3: CALGELIPLGDIRDNGYTDKLIF. DNA of the CDR3: TGTGCTCTTGGGGAACTTATCCCACTGGGGGATATAAGAGATAACGGGTACACCGATAAACTCATCTTT.

This sequence joins TRDV1 and TRDJ1; D gene unclear. Germline V lookup: CDR1 TSWWSYY, CDR2 QGS. Trimming shortened V by 4 bases and J by 0 bases, and 48 bases separated the two germline ends. The CDR3 covers 27 residues. The CDR3, as DNA: TGTGCTCTTGGGGGCGTAGCGCTACGTACCCTCCGTTTTACCTTAACCACTCCCTTAATCTACACCGATAAACTCATCTTT. Protein sequence: CALGGVALRTLRFTLTTPLIYTDKLIF.

This clone was seen a few times. The chain employs TRDV1 and TRDJ1, with a possible D match to TRDD2 (6 bases). Trimming cost V 4 bases and J 1 base, with 22 bases left between them. The germline gives CDR1 TSWWSYY, CDR2 QGS. CDR3 length equals 18 residues. The CDR3 region is CALGVIGPSESITDKLIF. The CDR3 DNA reads TGTGCTCTTGGGGTCATTGGGCCTTCCGAAAGTATCACCGATAAACTCATCTTT.

This clone has more than one count but fewer than ten. The chain uses TRDV1 and TRDJ1, with D possibly being TRDD2 (5 bases). Germline CDR1 is TSWWSYY and CDR2 is QGS. The CDR3 contains 18 residues. V was pared by 2 bases and J by 3 bases, with 22 bases between. The CDR3 DNA sequence: TGTGCTCTTGGGGAATTCCCCAGTCCTATCGCTTTTTCCGATAAACTCATCTTT. It specifies CALGEFPSPIAFSDKLIF.

The V gene is TRDV1, the J gene TRDJ1; a possible D gene is TRDD2 (5 bases). V was shortened by 5 bases and J by 12 bases, with 22 bases between the two germline ends. In germline, CDR1 is TSWWSYY, CDR2 QGS. The CDR3 spans 14 residues. The CDR3: CALGSPVGLLGIIF. In DNA form, the CDR3 reads TGTGCTCTTGGGTCCCCGGTCGGCCTTCTCGGTATCATCTTT.

This clone was seen more than once but under ten times. The gene calls are TRDV1 and TRDJ1, with a weak D call TRDD3 (6 bases). V was clipped by 6 bases and J by 0 bases, with 11 bases between them. Germline values: CDR1 TSWWSYY, CDR2 QGS. The CDR3 extends over 14 amino acids. CDR3 amino acids: CALGLGGDTDKLIF. Here the CDR3 DNA reads TGTGCTCTTGGTTTGGGGGGGGACACCGATAAACTCATCTTT.

This clone was detected a few times. The chain links TRDV1 to TRDJ1; D call uncertain. Germline CDR1 and CDR2: TSWWSYY and QGS. The CDR3 totals 17 residues. Trimming left V 0 bases short and J 6 bases short, with 20 bases between. Here the CDR3 reads CALGELRIAKTLHKLIF. The CDR3 DNA sequence: TGTGCTCTTGGGGAACTAAGAATTGCGAAAACGCTCCATAAACTCATCTTT.

The rearrangement links TRDV1 to TRDJ1; D not certain. CDR3 length: 18 residues. Trimming left V 0 bases short and J 0 bases short, with 17 bases between. CDR1 is TSWWSYY and CDR2 is QGS in the germline V gene. CDR3 sequence: CALGELSGTRPYTDKLIF. CDR3 DNA sequence: TGTGCTCTTGGGGAACTCTCGGGTACCAGGCCTTACACCGATAAACTCATCTTT.